The next 10 T cell receptor beta chains were all read from a single sample in a study of cytomegalovirus exposure and HLA in healthy donors. 60 Vbeta and 13 Jbeta primers were used in PCR. TCRdb's table, derived via immunoSEQ multiplex PCR, lists solely in-frame clones and lacks some. This table holds fewer than 200,000 clones, roughly 75% found once. Sequenced material: PBMCs. These TCRs come from a man aged 35 to 55 in good health and CMV-seronegative.

The chain joins TRBV2 to TRBJ1-6; TRBD1 aligns across 9 bases. The CDR3 extends over 13 amino acids. With V trimmed by 5 bases and J by 8 bases, 1 base remained unmatched. Germline V gene data show CDR1 as SNHLY and CDR2 as FYNNEI. The chain's CDR3 is CASSWDRDSPLHF. The CDR3 DNA follows: TGTGCCAGCAGTTGGGACAGGGATTCACCCCTCCACTTT.

The chain employs TRBV7-4 and TRBJ1-1; 9 bases are a match to TRBD1. CDR1 and CDR2 (germline): SGHVT, SQSDAQ. The CDR3 length is 13 residues. In DNA, the CDR3 is TGTGCGTATTACCCGACAGGGGGGACTGAAGCTTTCTTT. It encodes CAYYPTGGTEAFF.

This clone was picked up a small number of times. The V and J genes are TRBV5-6 and TRBJ1-2; no firm D call. Between the trimmed V and J ends, which lost 4 bases and 10 bases, there was a span of 17 bases. The CDR3 is 13 residues long. In germline, CDR1 is SGHDT, CDR2 YYEEEE. This chain's CDR3 is CASSVPLYDVYTF. The CDR3 DNA sequence: TGTGCCAGCAGCGTGCCACTTTATGATGTCTACACCTTC.

The chain carries TRBV7-9 and TRBJ2-7; perhaps TRBD1 as D (6 bases). The CDR3 length is 16 residues. Trimming removed 5 bases from V and 2 bases from J, with 19 bases in between. Germline assignment: CDR1 SEHNR and CDR2 FQNEAQ (reference sequence). CDR3 amino acids: CASSQSDRRGAYEQYF. Here the CDR3 DNA reads TGTGCCAGCAGCCAATCAGACAGGCGAGGCGCCTACGAGCAGTACTTC.

This chain joins TRBV14 and TRBJ2-1; D remains ambiguous. The CDR3 sequence is 13 residues long. Looked up from germline, CDR1 is SGHDN and CDR2 is FVKESK. The V and J ends lost 1 base and 9 bases respectively, with 10 bases between them. DNA of the CDR3: TGTGCCAGCAGCCAAGCCATTTACGGTGAGCAGTTCTTC. Its translation: CASSQAIYGEQFF.

This clone showed up just a few times. The chain's CDR3 is CASSLLGGLAMVEQFF. The DNA for the CDR3 is TGTGCCAGCAGCTTGTTGGGTGGGCTAGCGATGGTTGAGCAGTTCTTC. The genes are TRBV5-6 and TRBJ2-1; D is perhaps TRBD2 (6 bases). Trimming took 1 base from V and 9 from J, leaving 20 bases between them. The germline V gene encodes CDR1 SGHDT and CDR2 YYEEEE. The CDR3 runs to 16 residues. The full variable domain, with the rest looked up from reference TRBV5-6 and TRBJ2-1, is DAGVTQSPTHLIKTRGQQVTLRCSPKSGHDTVSWYQQALGQGPQFIFQYYEEEERQRGNFPDRFSGHQFPNYSSELNVNALLLGDSALYLCASSLLGGLAMVEQFFGPGTRLTVL.

The chain links TRBV11-2 to TRBJ2-2; 14 nucleotides match TRBD2. The CDR3 has 16 residues. From germline, CDR1 is SGHAT and CDR2 FQNNGV. The V segment lost 5 bases and the J segment 6 bases; nucleotides outside the gene matches: 5. The chain's CDR3 is CASSISTSGRAGELFF. The CDR3 coding sequence is TGTGCCAGCAGCATTTCGACTAGCGGGAGGGCCGGGGAGCTGTTTTTT.

This chain joins TRBV2 and TRBJ2-2, with D possibly being TRBD2 (6 bases). Germline V gene sequence: CDR1 SNHLY, CDR2 FYNNEI. V gave up 8 bases and J gave up 1 base, with 14 bases separating them. The CDR3 loop spans 15 amino acids. CDR3 residues: CASRGAGRNTGELFF. The CDR3 DNA sequence: TGTGCCAGCCGAGGGGCGGGGCGGAACACCGGGGAGCTGTTTTTT.

This CDR3 is CASSEQLAGEQFF. CDR3 nucleotides: TGCGCCAGCAGTGAACAGCTAGCGGGTGAGCAGTTCTTC. The chain is built from TRBV10-1 and TRBJ2-1, with TRBD2 matching over 8 bases. The length of the CDR3 is 13 residues. The germline V gene encodes CDR1 WNHNN and CDR2 SYGVQD (reference sequence). Losses at the gene ends were 3 bases for V and 9 bases for J; bases not matched to a gene: 4.

This clone came up a few times. As DNA, the CDR3 is TGTGCCAGCAGCCGCGAAGGGACAGATGATTCGAAACTGTTTTTT. Its protein is CASSREGTDDSKLFF. This chain connects TRBV7-2 to TRBJ1-4; 7 bases align to TRBD1. CDR3 length equals 15 residues. Germline V gene lookup returns CDR1 SGHTA and CDR2 FQGNSA. V lost 5 bases, J lost 11 bases, and 14 bases stayed unmatched.